This T cell receptor beta chain was captured in a study of blood T cell repertoires in COVID-19. Overall study: PBMCs, B-cell-depleted T cells, or T cells were the source of the cDNA or gDNA that made up the material.

Libraries were prepared by immunoSEQ multiplex PCR; TCRdb keeps only in-frame clonotypes and omits some of them. This sample carries about 54,000 clones, about 89% of them seen once, and the ten largest clones take 7% to 8%. This CDR3 is built from 12 residues. Trimming shortened V by 2 bases and J by 5 bases, and 4 bases separated the two germline ends. Germline V lookup: CDR1 MDHEN, CDR2 SYDVKM. The sequence was collected from a woman aged 55-70 years with active or convalescent COVID-19. The chain is built from TRBV28 and TRBJ1-3; D is undetermined. What was sequenced was peripheral blood. The CDR3 region is CASSLERNTIYF. The DNA of the CDR3 is TGTGCCAGCAGTTTAGAGAGAAACACCATATATTTT.